The 29 T cell receptor beta chains given below trace back to one sample, sequenced in a study of cytomegalovirus exposure and HLA in healthy donors (TCRdb year 2017). The library came from the immunoSEQ multiplex PCR assay. For the multiplex PCR, a mixture combining 60 forward primers for TCR Vbeta segments and 13 reverse primers for TCR Jbeta segments was used. The table comes from immuneACCESS by way of TCRdb, which keeps in-frame sequences with V and J called. Part of the clones is missing from these tables; in studies checked, under half for an unresolved V gene and the rest for unknown reasons. Here the sample has about 160,000 clones; around 79% occur a single time. Jointly, the top ten make up around 3.3% of the sample. The sample taken for sequencing was PBMCs. The receptors shown here come from a woman aged 40 to 50 in good health and CMV-seronegative.

The rearrangement uses TRBV25-1 and TRBJ1-2; D gene ambiguous. This CDR3 has 15 amino acids. Deletions cut 3 bases from V and 5 bases from J, with 16 bases between. The germline V gene has CDR1 MGHDK and CDR2 SYGVNS. Here the CDR3 reads CASSDTPVGGYGYTF. In DNA form, the CDR3 reads TGTGCCAGCAGTGATACCCCCGTGGGAGGGTATGGCTACACCTTC.

The chain joins TRBV18 to TRBJ2-7; no definite D call. In germline, CDR1 is KGHSH, CDR2 LQKENI. CDR3 size: 14 residues. Between the trimmed V and J ends, which lost 3 bases and 6 bases, there was a span of 15 bases. In DNA, the CDR3 is TGTGCCAGCTCACCCCAGAGTGAGGTCGGCGAGCAGTACTTC. This sequence encodes CASSPQSEVGEQYF.

The gene calls are TRBV5-6 and TRBJ2-5, with 10 nucleotides matching TRBD1. Trimming removed 3 bases from V and 5 bases from J; junction bases left unmatched: 7. Germline V gene data show CDR1 as SGHDT and CDR2 as YYEEEE. The CDR3 sequence is 15 residues long. The CDR3, as DNA: TGTGCCAGCAGCTCGCCCGGGACAGGGGACGAGACCCAGTACTTC. Translated, it gives CASSSPGTGDETQYF.

The V and J genes are TRBV5-1 and TRBJ1-1; weak D call: TRBD1 (6 bases). The germline V gene has CDR1 SGHRS and CDR2 YFSETQ. V lost 4 bases to trimming and J lost 1 base, with 14 bases between them. The CDR3 length is 15 residues. CDR3 loop: CASSRSGGQNTEAFF. The CDR3 DNA sequence: TGCGCCAGCAGCCGCTCCGGGGGGCAGAACACTGAAGCTTTCTTT.

The chain carries TRBV4-1 and TRBJ1-4; D is ambiguous. The germline gives CDR1 MGHRA, CDR2 YSYEKL. This CDR3 has 13 amino acids. The V gene lost 8 bases and the J gene lost 4 bases, with 11 bases spanning the gap. The CDR3 protein is CASGGPYNEKLFF. CDR3 DNA: TGCGCCAGCGGCGGGCCCTATAATGAAAAACTGTTTTTT.

This clone showed up just once. J is TRBJ1-6 and V is TRBV28; no reliable D call. In germline, CDR1 is MDHEN, CDR2 SYDVKM. Trimming took 8 bases from V and 4 from J, leaving 12 bases between them. There are 14 residues in the CDR3. CDR3 loop: CASRGQRYNSPLHF. In DNA, the CDR3 is TGTGCCAGCCGAGGCCAGAGGTATAATTCACCCCTCCACTTT.

The rearrangement links TRBV2 to TRBJ1-5; 7 bases are a match to TRBD1. V lost 6 bases and J lost 0; bases outside the gene matches: 14. The V gene's germline CDR1 is SNHLY and CDR2 FYNNEI. The CDR3 length is 18 residues. The CDR3 region is CASRGQLGINYSNQPQHF. CDR3 coding DNA: TGTGCCAGCAGGGGACAGCTCGGGATAAATTATAGCAATCAGCCCCAGCATTTT. Complete variable domain (other parts from reference TRBV2 and TRBJ1-5): EPEVTQTPSHQVTQMGQEVILRCVPISNHLYFYWYRQILGQKVEFLVSFYNNEISEKSEIFDDQFSVERPDGSNFTLKIRSTKLEDSAMYFCASRGQLGINYSNQPQHFGDGTRLSIL.

The chain is built from TRBV7-6 and TRBJ1-5, with D unclear. CDR3 length: 13 amino acids. In germline, CDR1 is SGHVS, CDR2 FNYEAQ. V was cut by 3 bases and J by 7 bases, with 10 bases left in between. The CDR3: CASSLSTGQPQHF. CDR3 sequence (DNA): TGTGCCAGCAGCTTGTCCACGGGGCAGCCCCAGCATTTT.

This chain links TRBV9 with TRBJ1-1; TRBD1 matches 10 bases. With V trimmed by 4 bases and J by 5 bases, 8 bases remained unmatched. This CDR3 region has 15 residues. Per the germline V gene, CDR1 is SGDLS and CDR2 is YYNGEE. CDR3 region: CASSSTGQGTTEAFF. The DNA of the CDR3 is TGTGCCAGCAGCTCCACGGGACAGGGGACTACTGAAGCTTTCTTT. Using reference TRBV9 and TRBJ1-1 for the parts outside the CDR3, the full variable domain is DSGVTQTPKHLITATGQRVTLRCSPRSGDLSVYWYQQSLDQGLQFLIQYYNGEERAKGNILERFSAQQFPDLHSELNLSSLELGDSALYFCASSSTGQGTTEAFFGQGTRLTVV.

V gene TRBV28 combines with J gene TRBJ1-2; a possible D gene is TRBD1 (6 bases). Trimming cost V 2 bases and J 8 bases, with 18 bases left between them. Germline V gene data show CDR1 as MDHEN and CDR2 as SYDVKM. The CDR3 runs to 15 residues. CDR3 region: CASSLGVRGPTGYTF. For the CDR3, the DNA is TGTGCCAGCAGTTTAGGTGTCAGGGGTCCGACCGGCTACACCTTC.

On this clone: Other DNA sequences in this sample translate to the same CDR3. The chain has TRBV5-1 and TRBJ1-1; D might be TRBD1 (5 bases). Per the germline V gene, CDR1 is SGHRS and CDR2 is YFSETQ. Trimming removed 3 bases from V and 1 base from J, with 7 bases in between. CDR3 size: 13 residues. The CDR3 nucleotides read TGCGCCAGCAGCTCAACAGGGAACACTGAAGCTTTCTTT. This codes for CASSSTGNTEAFF.

V and J are TRBV28 and TRBJ2-5; 11 nucleotides align to TRBD2. The CDR3 length is 16 residues. The trim removed 5 bases at V and 2 bases at J, leaving 7 bases unmatched. Germline loops: CDR1 MDHEN, CDR2 SYDVKM. The CDR3 protein is CASSSPGLAAQETQYF. The DNA for the CDR3 is TGTGCCAGCAGTAGCCCGGGACTAGCGGCTCAAGAGACCCAGTACTTC.

The chain links TRBV20-1 to TRBJ2-5, with D possibly TRBD2 on 5 matching bases. Deletions cut 2 bases from V and 4 bases from J, with 5 bases between. The V gene's germline CDR1 is DFQATT and CDR2 SNEGSKA (reference sequence). The CDR3 is 11 amino acids. The CDR3 sequence is CSARLAETQYF. The DNA of the CDR3 is TGCAGTGCTAGACTAGCAGAGACCCAGTACTTC.

The chain is built from TRBV11-3 and TRBJ2-7, with 8 bases identical to TRBD1. Germline CDR1 and CDR2: SGHNT and YENEEA. The CDR3 spans 14 residues. V trimming: 5 bases; J trimming: 7 bases; junction bases outside the gene matches: 10. CDR3 sequence: CASSARQGSGEQYF. The CDR3 bases are TGTGCCAGCAGCGCACGACAGGGGTCCGGGGAGCAGTACTTC. The variable domain in full, with the rest retrieved from reference TRBV11-3 and TRBJ2-7, is EAGVVQSPRYKIIEKKQPVAFWCNPISGHNTLYWYLQNLGQGPELLIRYENEEAVDDSQLPKDRFSAERLKGVDSTLKIQPAELGDSAVYLCASSARQGSGEQYFGPGTRLTVT.

The chain is built from TRBV29-1 and TRBJ1-3; tentative D call: TRBD1 (5 bases). Germline CDR1 SQVTM, CDR2 ANQGSEA. V was pared by 7 bases and J by 0 bases, with 10 bases between. There are 13 residues in the CDR3. In nucleotides, the CDR3 is TGCAGCGCGGGGGGTAGCTCTGGAAACACCATATATTTT. Its translation: CSAGGSSGNTIYF.

The V call is TRBV29-1, the J call TRBJ2-5; perhaps TRBD1 as D (5 bases). The CDR3 consists of 12 residues. Trimming took 1 base from V and 3 from J, leaving 6 bases between them. The germline gives CDR1 SQVTM, CDR2 ANQGSEA. The DNA of the CDR3 is TGCAGCGTTGAAGGCAGGGAAGAGACCCAGTACTTC. Its protein product is CSVEGREETQYF.

The chain is built from TRBV4-1 and TRBJ2-5; 11 positions match TRBD2. The CDR3 spans 16 residues. Germline values: CDR1 MGHRA, CDR2 YSYEKL. V lost 4 bases and J lost 2; bases outside the gene matches: 6. The CDR3 DNA sequence: TGCGCCAGCAGCCCGCGACTAGCGGGGACACAAGAGACCCAGTACTTC. Protein product: CASSPRLAGTQETQYF.

This clone was picked up a small number of times. The V call is TRBV6-5, the J call TRBJ2-1; 13 nucleotides agree with TRBD2. The CDR3 has 15 residues. The germline V gene encodes CDR1 MNHEY and CDR2 SVGAGI. Trimming removed 6 bases from V and 6 bases from J; junction bases left unmatched: 5. The CDR3 sequence: CASRSGLAGFNEQFF. The CDR3 coding sequence is TGTGCCAGCAGATCGGGACTAGCGGGGTTCAATGAGCAGTTCTTC.

Turning to this clone: One end of the junction does not line up with germline, which may come from a read error. The V call is TRBV7-9, the J call TRBJ2-7; D ambiguous. The germline V gene encodes CDR1 SEHNR and CDR2 FQNEAQ (reference sequence). The CDR3 loop spans 12 amino acids. DNA for the CDR3: TGTTCCAGCAGCTTAGGCGGCCGCGAGCAGTACTTC. It encodes CSSSLGGREQYF.

CDR3 nucleotides: TGTGCCAGCAGCTTAGGAACAGGGTACACTGAAGCTTTCTTT. Amino acids: CASSLGTGYTEAFF. The chain couples TRBV7-8 to TRBJ1-1; maybe TRBD1 (6 bases). CDR3 length equals 14 residues. Trimming removed 1 base at V and 3 bases at J, with 9 bases between. Germline CDR1 SGHVS, CDR2 FQNEAQ.

This clone was detected a few times. The chain uses TRBV5-6 and TRBJ1-1; 9 positions agree with TRBD1. Germline CDR1 is SGHDT and CDR2 is YYEEEE. V shed 4 bases and J 5 bases; nucleotides not matched to a gene: 15. The CDR3 has 17 residues. Written as DNA, the CDR3 is TGTGCCAGCAGCCTTTTCCCATCCGGGACAGGGAAAACTGAAGCTTTCTTT. Protein sequence: CASSLFPSGTGKTEAFF. The full variable domain, in which reference TRBV5-6 and TRBJ1-1 provide the parts outside the CDR3, is DAGVTQSPTHLIKTRGQQVTLRCSPKSGHDTVSWYQQALGQGPQFIFQYYEEEERQRGNFPDRFSGHQFPNYSSELNVNALLLGDSALYLCASSLFPSGTGKTEAFFGQGTRLTVV.

The chain uses TRBV15 and TRBJ1-2; 11 nucleotides match TRBD1. CDR3 length equals 19 residues. CDR1 and CDR2 from the germline V gene are LNHNV and YYDKDF (reference sequence). Trimming cost V 0 bases and J 5 bases; bases outside gene matches: 14. The CDR3 region is CATSRDRVGWGTGGYGYTF. The CDR3 DNA reads TGTGCCACCAGCAGAGATCGGGTGGGGTGGGGGACAGGGGGTTATGGCTACACCTTC.

The rearrangement uses TRBV7-2 and TRBJ1-4; tentatively, D is TRBD1 (5 bases). This CDR3 is 14 amino acids long. Trimming stripped 4 bases from V and 5 bases from J, with 11 bases between. Germline V CDR1 and CDR2: SGHTA, FQGNSA. The CDR3 DNA reads TGTGCCAGCAGCTCCGGCAGGGAAAATGAAAAACTGTTTTTT. It encodes CASSSGRENEKLFF.

This clone was found once. The chain couples TRBV7-9 to TRBJ2-5; D is uncertain. The CDR3 runs to 14 residues. V was shortened by 1 base and J by 1 base, with 7 bases between the two germline ends. Germline CDR1 is SEHNR and CDR2 is FQNEAQ (reference sequence). The CDR3 sequence: CASSLDVGQETQYF. The CDR3 bases are TGTGCCAGCAGCTTAGATGTCGGCCAAGAGACCCAGTACTTC.

The V call is TRBV19, the J call TRBJ1-6; no reliable D call. CDR1 LNHDA and CDR2 SQIVND come from the germline V gene (reference sequence). The CDR3 runs 14 residues. Trimming pared 1 base from V and 11 bases from J, leaving 12 bases between. Here the CDR3 reads CASSIGSIGTPLHF. For the CDR3, the DNA is TGTGCCAGTAGTATAGGCAGCATCGGGACACCCCTCCACTTT.

This chain connects TRBV4-1 to TRBJ2-5, with 10 bases that match TRBD2. The germline V gene has CDR1 MGHRA and CDR2 YSYEKL. V lost 4 bases and J lost 2; bases outside the gene matches: 1. The CDR3 sequence is 14 residues long. The CDR3 DNA sequence: TGCGCCAGCAGCCCGACTAGCGGGCAAGAGACCCAGTACTTC. Its protein is CASSPTSGQETQYF.

This chain connects TRBV15 to TRBJ2-5; 9 nucleotides match TRBD2. The J call may be faulty, since TRBJ2-7 better matches the DNA end. Germline-derived CDR1 and CDR2 are LNHNV and YYDKDF (reference sequence). The CDR3 has 16 amino acids. The CDR3 is CATSRDMGGGASEQYF. The CDR3 coding sequence is TGTGCCACCAGCAGAGATATGGGCGGGGGGGCCTCCGAGCAGTACTTC.

The J gene is TRBJ1-5, the V gene TRBV6-6; D not resolved. With 8 bases removed from V and 6 bases from J, the gap between germline ends came to 11 bases. The CDR3 spans 12 residues. Germline assignment: CDR1 MNHNY and CDR2 SVGAGI (reference sequence). The CDR3 here is CASGGYSQPQHF. CDR3 nucleotide sequence: TGTGCCAGCGGTGGGTACAGTCAGCCCCAGCATTTT.

CDR3 DNA: TGCAGCGTTAACCCTAACCAAGAGACCCAGTACTTC. Its protein is CSVNPNQETQYF. V gene TRBV29-1 combines with J gene TRBJ2-5; D unclear. The length of the CDR3 is 12 residues. Germline assignment: CDR1 SQVTM and CDR2 ANQGSEA. Trimming took 5 bases from V and 0 from J, leaving 7 bases between them.